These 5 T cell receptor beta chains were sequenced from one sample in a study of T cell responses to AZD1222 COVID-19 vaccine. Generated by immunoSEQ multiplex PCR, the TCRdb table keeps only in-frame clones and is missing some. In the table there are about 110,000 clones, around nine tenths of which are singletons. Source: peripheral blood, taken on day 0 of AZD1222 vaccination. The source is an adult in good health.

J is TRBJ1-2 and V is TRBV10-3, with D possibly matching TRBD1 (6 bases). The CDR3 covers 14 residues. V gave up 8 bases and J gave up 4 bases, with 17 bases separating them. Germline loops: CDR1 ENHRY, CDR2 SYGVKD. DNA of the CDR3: TGTGCCATCGGGGCCAGGGGAGGGGGCTATGGCTACACCTTC. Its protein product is CAIGARGGGYGYTF.

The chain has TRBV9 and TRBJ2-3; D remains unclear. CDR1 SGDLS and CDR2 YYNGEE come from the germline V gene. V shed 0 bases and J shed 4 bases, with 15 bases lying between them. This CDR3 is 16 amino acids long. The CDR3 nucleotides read TGTGCCAGCAGCGTAGGAACAGCCGGAGTTTCAGATACGCAGTATTTT. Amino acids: CASSVGTAGVSDTQYF.

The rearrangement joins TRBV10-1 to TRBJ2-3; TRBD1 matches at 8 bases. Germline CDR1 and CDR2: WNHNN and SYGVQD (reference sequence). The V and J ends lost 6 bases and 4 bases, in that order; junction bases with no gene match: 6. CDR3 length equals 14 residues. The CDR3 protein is CASSEGQAPDTQYF. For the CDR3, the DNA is TGCGCCAGCAGCGAGGGACAGGCCCCAGATACGCAGTATTTT.

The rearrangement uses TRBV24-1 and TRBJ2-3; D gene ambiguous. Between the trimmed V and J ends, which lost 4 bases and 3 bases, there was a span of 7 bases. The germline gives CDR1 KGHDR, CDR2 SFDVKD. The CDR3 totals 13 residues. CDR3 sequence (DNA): TGTGCCACCAGTGACCCTAGTACAGATACGCAGTATTTT. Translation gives CATSDPSTDTQYF.

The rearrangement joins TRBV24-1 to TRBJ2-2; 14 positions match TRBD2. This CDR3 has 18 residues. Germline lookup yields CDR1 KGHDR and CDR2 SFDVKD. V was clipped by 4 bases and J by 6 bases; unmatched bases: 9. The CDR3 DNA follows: TGTGCCACCAGTGACTCCGGGACTAGCGGGAGTTTGTCCGGGGAGCTGTTTTTT. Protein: CATSDSGTSGSLSGELFF.